The next 18 T cell receptor beta chains were all read from a single sample in a study of PD-1 blockade in classical Hodgkin lymphoma. Brentuximab vedotin exposure varied, and every patient relapsed after autologous stem cell transplantation. TCRdb's copy holds only in-frame clones and misses some; the assay was immunoSEQ multiplex PCR. The repertoire holds about 13,000 clones, with more than 85% as singletons. Source: peripheral blood mononuclear cells (PBMCs), taken at baseline. The origin of the receptors is a human donor with classical Hodgkin lymphoma.

Notes on this clone: The identical CDR3 is also encoded by other nucleotide sequences in the sample. V is TRBV5-1 and J is TRBJ1-2; TRBD1 agrees at 8 bases. J was trimmed by 7 bases and V by 4 bases; bases with no gene match: 6. From germline, CDR1 is SGHRS and CDR2 YFSETQ. The CDR3 spans 13 residues. The chain's CDR3 is CASSATGGSGYTF. The CDR3 DNA reads TGCGCCAGCAGCGCAACAGGGGGTAGTGGCTACACCTTC.

The chain joins TRBV27 to TRBJ1-2, with 7 positions matching TRBD1. CDR3 length: 13 residues. Unmatched junction bases numbered 7, after V lost 4 bases and J lost 8 bases. Per the germline V gene, CDR1 is MNHEY and CDR2 is SMNVEV (reference sequence). As DNA, the CDR3 is TGTGCCAGCAGTTCAGGGGGGGGGTACGGCTACACCTTC. This translates into CASSSGGGYGYTF.

The V and J genes are TRBV7-8 and TRBJ1-5; 7 nucleotides match TRBD1. Germline CDR1 and CDR2: SGHVS and FQNEAQ. This CDR3 region has 15 residues. J lost 7 bases, V lost 8 bases, and 14 bases had no gene match. In DNA, the CDR3 is TGTGCCAGCGGACCCATTGGAGGGGGCAGACAGCCCCAGCATTTT. This codes for CASGPIGGGRQPQHF.

The V gene is TRBV2, the J gene TRBJ1-3; 7 nucleotides agree with TRBD1. CDR1 and CDR2 (germline): SNHLY, FYNNEI. The CDR3 extends over 14 amino acids. V shed 4 bases and J 1 base; nucleotides not matched to a gene: 1. CDR3 sequence: CASSGQGSGNTIYF. The CDR3 nucleotides are TGTGCCAGCAGTGGACAGGGTTCTGGAAACACCATATATTTT. Drawing the rest from reference TRBV2 and TRBJ1-3, the complete variable domain is EPEVTQTPSHQVTQMGQEVILRCVPISNHLYFYWYRQILGQKVEFLVSFYNNEISEKSEIFDDQFSVERPDGSNFTLKIRSTKLEDSAMYFCASSGQGSGNTIYFGEGSWLTVV.

The chain carries TRBV27 and TRBJ1-2, with TRBD1 identical over 7 bases. Germline V gene sequence: CDR1 MNHEY, CDR2 SMNVEV (reference sequence). V trimming: 5 bases; J trimming: 6 bases; junction bases outside the gene matches: 15. The CDR3 is made up of 16 amino acids. CDR3 sequence: CASSRSLNRGTNGYTF. As DNA, the CDR3 is TGTGCCAGCAGTCGATCCCTAAACAGGGGCACCAATGGCTACACCTTC.

The chain joins TRBV5-1 to TRBJ2-7; D remains unclear. The CDR3 contains 14 residues. The V gene lost 0 bases and the J gene lost 3 bases, with 10 bases spanning the gap. The germline gives CDR1 SGHRS, CDR2 YFSETQ. The CDR3 here is CASSLAETFYEQYF. CDR3 DNA: TGCGCCAGCAGCTTGGCCGAGACCTTCTACGAGCAGTACTTC.

This chain uses TRBV19 with TRBJ2-7; the match to TRBD1 covers 7 bases. CDR1 LNHDA and CDR2 SQIVND come from the germline V gene (reference sequence). Trimming at V came to 5 bases and at J to 5 bases, leaving 6 bases not matched to a gene. The CDR3 sequence is 13 residues long. CDR3 region: CASSLGQFHEQYF. The CDR3 bases are TGTGCCAGTAGTTTGGGACAGTTTCACGAGCAGTACTTC.

CDR3 nucleotide sequence: TGTGCCAGCAGTTACTCGAGCAGGGGGACCTACGAGCAGTACTTC. It is translated as CASSYSSRGTYEQYF. The rearrangement joins TRBV6-5 to TRBJ2-7, with 7 positions matching TRBD1. CDR1 and CDR2 from the germline V gene are MNHEY and SVGAGI. CDR3 length: 15 residues. V dropped 0 bases and J dropped 2; count of bases not matched to a gene: 4.

The rearrangement links TRBV9 to TRBJ2-3; no firm D call. This CDR3 comprises 16 residues. The V end was cut by 0 bases, the J end by 1 base, with 12 bases between. The germline V gene encodes CDR1 SGDLS and CDR2 YYNGEE. The CDR3 here is CASSVGSSTGTDTQYF. CDR3 DNA sequence: TGTGCCAGCAGCGTAGGGTCGTCTACCGGCACAGATACGCAGTATTTT.

J is TRBJ1-6 and V is TRBV2; 7 nucleotides align to TRBD1. Losses at the gene ends were 4 bases for V and 5 bases for J; bases not matched to a gene: 5. CDR1 and CDR2 (germline): SNHLY, FYNNEI. The CDR3 is 15 residues long. CDR3: CASSALGQDNSPLHF. The CDR3 DNA reads as TGTGCCAGCAGTGCACTAGGACAGGATAATTCACCCCTCCACTTT. The full variable domain, with the rest looked up from reference TRBV2 and TRBJ1-6, is EPEVTQTPSHQVTQMGQEVILRCVPISNHLYFYWYRQILGQKVEFLVSFYNNEISEKSEIFDDQFSVERPDGSNFTLKIRSTKLEDSAMYFCASSALGQDNSPLHFGNGTRLTVT.

The V call is TRBV2, the J call TRBJ1-1, with D tentatively TRBD1 (5 bases). CDR1 SNHLY and CDR2 FYNNEI come from the germline V gene. V lost 6 bases and J lost 7, with 15 bases in between. The CDR3 length is 13 residues. The CDR3: CASSFGGLSEAFF. For the CDR3, the DNA is TGTGCCAGCAGCTTCGGGGGTCTCAGTGAAGCTTTCTTT. The whole variable domain, remainder taken from reference TRBV2 and TRBJ1-1, is EPEVTQTPSHQVTQMGQEVILRCVPISNHLYFYWYRQILGQKVEFLVSFYNNEISEKSEIFDDQFSVERPDGSNFTLKIRSTKLEDSAMYFCASSFGGLSEAFFGQGTRLTVV.

This chain links TRBV6-6 with TRBJ1-6, with 7 positions matching TRBD1. There are 16 residues in the CDR3. Germline V gene data show CDR1 as MNHNY and CDR2 as SVGAGI (reference sequence). V was pared by 4 bases and J by 0 bases, with 3 bases of the junction left unmatched. The CDR3 loop is CASSSQGSSYNSPLHF. The DNA of the CDR3 is TGTGCCAGCAGTTCACAGGGGAGCTCCTATAATTCACCCCTCCACTTT.

The table lists this clone with a count of one. The rearrangement joins TRBV28 to TRBJ1-2, with 7 bases identical to TRBD1. V shed 5 bases and J 5 bases; nucleotides not matched to a gene: 5. Looked up from germline, CDR1 is MDHEN and CDR2 is SYDVKM. The CDR3 is made up of 13 amino acids. CDR3 sequence (DNA): TGTGCCAGCAGTAAGGGACAGATTTATGGCTACACCTTC. This sequence encodes CASSKGQIYGYTF.

The chain is built from TRBV11-2 and TRBJ2-7; 8 nucleotides line up with TRBD1. J lost 5 bases, V lost 8 bases, and 8 bases had no gene match. CDR1 and CDR2 from the germline V gene are SGHAT and FQNNGV. The CDR3 is 13 amino acids. Here the CDR3 DNA reads TGTGCCAGCGGACAGGGTCCTTCGCACGAGCAGTACTTC. It translates to CASGQGPSHEQYF.

The chain combines TRBV19 with TRBJ1-1, with unresolved D. CDR3 length: 15 amino acids. V dropped 3 bases and J dropped 1 base, with 12 bases sitting between them. Per the germline V gene, CDR1 is LNHDA and CDR2 is SQIVND (reference sequence). The CDR3 sequence is CASSMGLEGNTEAFF. CDR3 sequence (DNA): TGTGCCAGTAGTATGGGCCTCGAGGGGAACACTGAAGCTTTCTTT.

The chain combines TRBV7-8 with TRBJ2-5; tentatively, D is TRBD1 or TRBD2 (6 bases each). Germline V gene lookup returns CDR1 SGHVS and CDR2 FQNEAQ. Deletions cut 1 base from V and 5 bases from J, with 11 bases between. CDR3 length: 14 amino acids. The CDR3 sequence is CASSLVGGYETQYF. As DNA, the CDR3 is TGTGCCAGCAGCTTAGTAGGGGGGTACGAGACCCAGTACTTC.

V and J are TRBV5-1 and TRBJ2-7, with 16 bases matching TRBD2. The V segment lost 3 bases and the J segment 4 bases; nucleotides outside the gene matches: 7. The CDR3 covers 17 residues. Germline V gene sequence: CDR1 SGHRS, CDR2 YFSETQ. Here the CDR3 reads CASSWQGLAGGPYEQYF. CDR3 DNA sequence: TGCGCCAGCAGCTGGCAGGGACTAGCGGGGGGGCCATACGAGCAGTACTTC.

This rearrangement joins TRBV2 to TRBJ2-7, with D possibly matching TRBD2 (5 bases). Germline V CDR1 and CDR2: SNHLY, FYNNEI. The germline V and J ends were trimmed by 0 bases and 3 bases, with 12 bases remaining between them. CDR3 length: 15 amino acids. The CDR3 DNA is TGTGCCAGCAGTGAAGCCCGGCTAGCCAACTACGAGCAGTACTTC. Protein: CASSEARLANYEQYF.